Listed here are 11 T cell receptor beta chains from one sample, sequenced in a study of blood T cells in healthy people across ages (dated by TCRdb to about 2015). The library was obtained by 5' RACE. Sequencing was performed on an Illumina HiSeq 2500. A second PCR of roughly 7 to 11 cycles was performed with a sample-barcoded 5' primer and a J-beta primer mix. TCRdb reanalyzed the raw reads on its own, using fastp at Q25 for trimming and MiXCR for clone calling, and kept in-frame beta chains. For every CDR3 protein sequence, its rows merge into one entry that carries the most common genes and DNA. The sample has 800,000 to 950,000 distinct CDR3 sequences on record, approximately 49% of them singletons. The ten largest clones add up to under 15% of the sample. Material: blood. Source of these receptors: a man aged 25 to 40 in good health.

This clonotype appeared a few times. This rearrangement joins TRBV5-1 to TRBJ2-7; D is possibly TRBD1 (6 bases). Trimming shortened V by 7 bases and J by 0 bases, and 14 bases separated the two germline ends. CDR3 length: 14 residues. Germline-derived CDR1 and CDR2 are SGHRS and YFSETQ. CDR3 in amino acids: CASRDRQFSYEQYF. The CDR3 DNA sequence: TGCGCCAGCCGTGACAGGCAGTTCTCCTACGAGCAGTACTTC. Combining the CDR3 with reference TRBV5-1 and TRBJ2-7 gives the whole variable domain KAGVTQTPRYLIKTRGQQVTLSCSPISGHRSVSWYQQTPGQGLQFLFEYFSETQRNKGNFPGRFSGRQFSNSRSEMNVSTLELGDSALYLCASRDRQFSYEQYFGPGTRLTVT.

This clonotype appeared a few times. The V and J genes are TRBV4-1 and TRBJ2-3; the D gene could be TRBD1 or TRBD2 (5 bases each). CDR1 and CDR2 (germline): MGHRA, YSYEKL. There are 16 residues in the CDR3. Trimming left V 1 base short and J 1 base short, with 12 bases between. The chain's CDR3 is CASSQGRGPGTDTQYF. CDR3 DNA sequence: TGCGCCAGCAGCCAAGGTAGGGGACCAGGCACAGATACGCAGTATTTT.

On this clonotype itself: It may be a read error: a sequence one base away is much more abundant. The J gene is TRBJ2-5, the V gene TRBV12-3 or TRBV12-4; TRBD2 agrees at 10 bases. This CDR3 comprises 15 residues. The V and J ends lost 3 bases and 11 bases, in that order; junction bases with no gene match: 12. The CDR3 region has the DNA TGTGCCAGCAGTTTCGCAGCGGGGGGGAGAAATGAGCAGTACTTC. Amino acid sequence: CASSFAAGGRNEQYF.

This clonotype was found a few times. The rearrangement joins TRBV12-3 or TRBV12-4 to TRBJ1-5; tentative D call: TRBD1 (6 bases). The V end lost 2 bases, the J end lost 4 bases, and 9 bases lay between the germline ends. The CDR3 consists of 14 residues. The CDR3 reads CASSLPDSNQPQHF. The CDR3 DNA reads as TGTGCCAGCAGTTTACCGGACAGTAATCAGCCCCAGCATTTT.

This chain links TRBV7-2 with TRBJ2-3; 10 nucleotides line up with TRBD1. The CDR3 spans 16 residues. Trimming took 1 base from V and 1 from J; bases not matched to a gene: 2. Germline V gives CDR1 SGHTA, CDR2 FQGNSA. CDR3 DNA sequence: TGTGCCAGCAGCTTAGTAGGGACAGGGGGCACAGATACGCAGTATTTT. It encodes CASSLVGTGGTDTQYF.

This clonotype has a handful of counts. The CDR3 DNA sequence: TGTGCCACCAGTGATTTGGGTAAATTCCAAGAGACCCAGTACTTC. Encoded protein: CATSDLGKFQETQYF. The rearrangement uses TRBV24-1 and TRBJ2-5; no reliable D call. Trimming shortened V by 0 bases and J by 1 base, and 8 bases separated the two germline ends. This CDR3 is built from 15 residues. The germline CDR1 and CDR2 sequences are KGHDR and SFDVKD.

The V gene is TRBV20-1, the J gene TRBJ1-2; D call uncertain. V was pared by 3 bases and J by 6 bases, with 11 bases between. CDR3 length: 12 residues. The germline V gene has CDR1 DFQATT and CDR2 SNEGSKA (reference sequence). In DNA, the CDR3 is TGCAGTGCTAGTGAAGGGATAAATGGCTACACCTTC. Translating it yields CSASEGINGYTF.

This clonotype has just a few counts. The CDR3 loop is CASSVTVPSPGANVLTF. In nucleotides, the CDR3 is TGTGCCAGCAGTGTAACAGTCCCGAGTCCTGGGGCCAACGTCCTGACTTTC. The genes are TRBV2 and TRBJ2-6; D remains ambiguous. With 4 bases removed from V and 2 bases from J, the gap between germline ends came to 15 bases. CDR1 SNHLY and CDR2 FYNNEI come from the germline V gene. This CDR3 comprises 17 residues.

CDR3 amino acids: CASSWGNRAGTNTGELFF. As DNA, the CDR3 is TGTGCCAGCAGCTGGGGTAATAGGGCAGGGACGAACACCGGGGAGCTGTTTTTT. The chain combines TRBV7-2 with TRBJ2-2, with D tentatively TRBD1 (5 bases). CDR1 and CDR2 (germline): SGHTA, FQGNSA. The CDR3 runs to 18 residues. V was cut by 4 bases and J by 0 bases, with 18 bases left in between.

The V gene is TRBV20-1, the J gene TRBJ2-5; D gene unclear. The closer fit of TRBJ2-1 to the DNA end suggests the J call may be wrong. CDR3 length: 12 amino acids. Looked up from germline, CDR1 is DFQATT and CDR2 is SNEGSKA (reference sequence). CDR3 in DNA: TGCAGTGCTAGAGAATCCGGGTATGAGCAGTTCTTC. Its protein is CSARESGYEQFF.

The CDR3 loop reads CASSYSGLVRETQYF. CDR3 coding DNA: TGTGCCAGCAGTTACTCAGGACTAGTTCGAGAGACCCAGTACTTC. The V call is TRBV6-2 or TRBV6-3, the J call TRBJ2-5, with TRBD2 matching over 7 bases. Losses at the gene ends were 0 bases for V and 4 bases for J; bases not matched to a gene: 5. CDR3 length: 15 amino acids. CDR1 MNHEY and CDR2 SVGEGT come from the germline V gene.